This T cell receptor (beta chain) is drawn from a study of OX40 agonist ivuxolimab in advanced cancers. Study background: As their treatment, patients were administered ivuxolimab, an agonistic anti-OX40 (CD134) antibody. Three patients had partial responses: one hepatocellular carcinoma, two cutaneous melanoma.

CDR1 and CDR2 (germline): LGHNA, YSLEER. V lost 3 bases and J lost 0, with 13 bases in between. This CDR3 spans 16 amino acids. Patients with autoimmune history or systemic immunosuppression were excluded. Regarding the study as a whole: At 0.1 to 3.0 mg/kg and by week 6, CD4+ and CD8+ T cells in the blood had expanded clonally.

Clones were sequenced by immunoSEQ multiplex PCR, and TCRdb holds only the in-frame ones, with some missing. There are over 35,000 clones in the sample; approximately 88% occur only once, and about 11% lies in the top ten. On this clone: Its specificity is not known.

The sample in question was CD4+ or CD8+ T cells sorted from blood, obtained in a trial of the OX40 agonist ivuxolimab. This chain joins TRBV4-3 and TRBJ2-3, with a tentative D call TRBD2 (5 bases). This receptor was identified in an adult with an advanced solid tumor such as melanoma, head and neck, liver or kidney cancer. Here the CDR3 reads CASSHGADPSTDTQYF. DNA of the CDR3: TGCGCCAGCAGCCACGGAGCGGACCCTAGCACAGATACGCAGTATTTT.